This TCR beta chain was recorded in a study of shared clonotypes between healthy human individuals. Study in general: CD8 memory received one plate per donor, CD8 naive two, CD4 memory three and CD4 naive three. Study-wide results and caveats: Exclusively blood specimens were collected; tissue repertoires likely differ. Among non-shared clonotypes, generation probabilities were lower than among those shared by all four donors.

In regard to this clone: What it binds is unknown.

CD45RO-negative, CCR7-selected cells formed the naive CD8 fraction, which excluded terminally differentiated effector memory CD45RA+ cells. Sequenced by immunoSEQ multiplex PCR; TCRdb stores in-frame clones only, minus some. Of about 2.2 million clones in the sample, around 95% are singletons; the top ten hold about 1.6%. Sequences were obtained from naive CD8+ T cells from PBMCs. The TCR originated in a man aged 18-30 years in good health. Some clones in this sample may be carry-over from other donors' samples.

Here the CDR3 DNA reads TGTGCCAGCAGCTTAAGGGGGAGTTATATGAACACTGAAGCTTTCTTT. It yields the protein CASSLRGSYMNTEAFF. The chain combines TRBV7-8 with TRBJ1-1; possibly TRBD1 for D (6 bases). This CDR3 region has 16 residues. Germline assignment: CDR1 SGHVS and CDR2 FQNEAQ. With 2 bases removed from V and 0 bases from J, the gap between germline ends came to 13 bases.